This T cell receptor (beta chain) emerged from a study of shared clonotypes between healthy human individuals. The material for each subset, its genomic DNA, was split evenly across several immunoSEQ plates. Sequenced by immunoSEQ multiplex PCR; TCRdb stores in-frame clones only, minus some. The repertoire consists of some 2,000,000 clones, with roughly 94% occurring once and the leading ten covering 0.1% to 0.15%. This TCR derives from a man in his late teens or twenties in good health. Input material: naive CD4+ T cells sorted from blood. Subset: CD45RA+ positively selected.

CDR3 DNA: TGTGCCAGTAGCCCCGGGACAGTTTTTAGCAATCAGCCCCAGCATTTT. Translating gives CASSPGTVFSNQPQHF. The chain links TRBV19 to TRBJ1-5; TRBD1 aligns across 7 bases. Germline trimming cut 6 bases from V and 0 bases from J; bases unmatched to any gene: 8. The length of the CDR3 is 16 residues. The germline CDR1 and CDR2 sequences are LNHDA and SQIVND (reference sequence).